Below are 25 T cell receptor beta chains sequenced from a single sample in a study of blood T cell repertoires in COVID-19. Data came from immunoSEQ multiplex PCR; TCRdb stores just in-frame clones and leaves some out. The sample lists approximately 120,000 clones; around 90% were seen once. The material sequenced was peripheral blood. The source is a man aged 50 to 60 with COVID-19, enrolled during active disease.

The chain uses TRBV12-3 or TRBV12-4 and TRBJ1-2, with a weak D call TRBD1 (5 bases). This CDR3 is built from 13 residues. The V end lost 8 bases, the J end lost 4 bases, and 14 bases lay between the germline ends. The CDR3 DNA follows: TGTGCCAGCGCCCTCGGGGGGGGCTATGGCTACACCTTC. Encoded protein: CASALGGGYGYTF.

This chain joins TRBV10-3 and TRBJ2-6; possibly TRBD1 for D (6 bases). In germline, CDR1 is ENHRY, CDR2 SYGVKD. This CDR3 contains 14 residues. Trimming took 6 bases from V and 3 from J, leaving 9 bases between them. The DNA for the CDR3 is TGTGCCATCAGGGGGGCGGTTGGGGCCAACGTCCTGACTTTC. Protein sequence: CAIRGAVGANVLTF.

The chain has TRBV2 and TRBJ1-1; D is possibly TRBD1 (6 bases). The CDR3 covers 14 residues. CDR1 and CDR2 from the germline V gene are SNHLY and FYNNEI. Trimming shortened V by 5 bases and J by 1 base, and 11 bases separated the two germline ends. In nucleotides, the CDR3 is TGTGCCAGCAGTCCTACAGGGACGAACACTGAAGCTTTCTTT. It is translated as CASSPTGTNTEAFF.

There are a few counts of this clone. The V call is TRBV6-6, the J call TRBJ1-1; tentatively, D is TRBD1 (5 bases). Trimming stripped 6 bases from V and 1 base from J, with 9 bases between. The length of the CDR3 is 13 residues. The germline gives CDR1 MNHNY, CDR2 SVGAGI (reference sequence). CDR3 in amino acids: CASRRGTNTEAFF. The CDR3 DNA follows: TGTGCCAGCAGGCGGGGGACGAACACTGAAGCTTTCTTT.

This chain connects TRBV6-5 to TRBJ1-1, with TRBD1 matching over 9 bases. V shed 4 bases and J 1 base; nucleotides not matched to a gene: 4. Germline V gene lookup returns CDR1 MNHEY and CDR2 SVGAGI. This CDR3 spans 15 amino acids. The CDR3 spells CASSLGTGTNTEAFF. For the CDR3, the DNA is TGTGCCAGCAGTTTAGGGACAGGGACGAACACTGAAGCTTTCTTT.

The chain carries TRBV6-5 and TRBJ1-2; no definite D call. Trimming pared 2 bases from V and 0 bases from J, leaving 10 bases between. The V gene's germline CDR1 is MNHEY and CDR2 SVGAGI. The CDR3 has 15 amino acids. CDR3 DNA: TGTGCCAGCAGTTACCTCGGCAGGTCTAACTATGGCTACACCTTC. Translation gives CASSYLGRSNYGYTF.

The chain uses TRBV5-1 and TRBJ2-3, with 7 bases identical to TRBD2. The V gene end was trimmed by 3 bases and the J gene end by 0 bases; junction bases not matched to a gene: 13. The CDR3 is 18 amino acids. Germline CDR1 and CDR2: SGHRS and YFSETQ. The CDR3 loop is CASSYSQRDLPSTDTQYF. For the CDR3, the DNA is TGCGCCAGCAGCTATTCCCAGCGGGATCTACCTAGCACAGATACGCAGTATTTT.

The chain employs TRBV5-6 and TRBJ2-1, with D possibly TRBD2 on 6 matching bases. Germline values: CDR1 SGHDT, CDR2 YYEEEE. The CDR3 spans 15 residues. Trimming cost V 2 bases and J 4 bases, with 13 bases left between them. DNA of the CDR3: TGTGCCAGCAGCTTACGAGGGAGGACATACAATGAGCAGTTCTTC. Translating it yields CASSLRGRTYNEQFF. The complete variable domain, with remaining parts taken from reference TRBV5-6 and TRBJ2-1, reads DAGVTQSPTHLIKTRGQQVTLRCSPKSGHDTVSWYQQALGQGPQFIFQYYEEEERQRGNFPDRFSGHQFPNYSSELNVNALLLGDSALYLCASSLRGRTYNEQFFGPGTRLTVL.

The gene calls are TRBV18 and TRBJ2-1, with D perhaps TRBD2 (5 bases). V was pared by 3 bases and J by 4 bases, with 13 bases between. The CDR3 length is 15 residues. Germline assignment: CDR1 KGHSH and CDR2 LQKENI. The CDR3 loop is CASSPPQSGYNEQFF. As DNA, the CDR3 is TGTGCCAGCTCACCGCCCCAGTCGGGGTACAATGAGCAGTTCTTC.

This chain links TRBV7-9 with TRBJ2-1, with 9 bases aligning to TRBD1. CDR3 length equals 15 residues. V shed 5 bases, J shed 6 bases, and the junction held 8 bases outside the gene matches. Germline CDR1 is SEHNR and CDR2 is FQNEAQ (reference sequence). The CDR3 DNA is TGTGCCAGCAGCCCGCTAGGGACAGGGCTCAATGAGCAGTTCTTC. The encoded protein is CASSPLGTGLNEQFF.

The chain is built from TRBV28 and TRBJ1-6; a weak D match, TRBD1 (5 bases). Germline CDR1 reads MDHEN; CDR2 reads SYDVKM. V was trimmed by 6 bases and J by 14 bases, leaving 14 bases between them. This CDR3 region has 12 residues. In nucleotides, the CDR3 is TGTGCCAGCAGGCACGGCGGGGGGTCCCTCCACTTT. This codes for CASRHGGGSLHF.

The chain couples TRBV6-2 or TRBV6-3 to TRBJ2-2; D is unclear. V lost 0 bases to trimming and J lost 1 base, with 9 bases between them. The CDR3 length is 16 residues. CDR1 MNHEY and CDR2 SVGEGT come from the germline V gene. The CDR3 DNA reads as TGTGCCAGCAGTTACTCCTCCAGGCTGAACACCGGGGAGCTGTTTTTT. It specifies CASSYSSRLNTGELFF.

V is TRBV29-1 and J is TRBJ2-3; D not resolved. The CDR3 loop spans 12 amino acids. CDR1 and CDR2 (germline): SQVTM, ANQGSEA. The V end was cut by 5 bases, the J end by 4 bases, with 10 bases between. CDR3 nucleotide sequence: TGCAGCGTTAGATATCCGGCAGATACGCAGTATTTT. Translation gives CSVRYPADTQYF.

This rearrangement joins TRBV24-1 to TRBJ2-5, with TRBD2 identical over 14 bases. Trimming took 4 bases from V and 5 from J; bases not matched to a gene: 5. CDR3 size: 16 residues. The V gene's germline CDR1 is KGHDR and CDR2 SFDVKD. In DNA, the CDR3 is TGTGCCACCAGTGAAGGGACTAGCGGGAGATGGGAGACCCAGTACTTC. Amino acids: CATSEGTSGRWETQYF.

This clone was picked up a small number of times. The chain couples TRBV5-6 to TRBJ2-7; D is unresolved. This CDR3 has 13 residues. Germline CDR1 SGHDT, CDR2 YYEEEE. V was shortened by 0 bases and J by 4 bases, with 8 bases between the two germline ends. In DNA form, the CDR3 reads TGTGCCAGCAGCTTGGGGAGCCTGTACGAGCAGTACGTC. This codes for CASSLGSLYEQYV.

This clone is a singleton in its sample. V and J are TRBV12-3 or TRBV12-4 and TRBJ1-2; D is ambiguous. V lost 1 base and J 5 bases, leaving 5 bases between the germline ends. This CDR3 contains 12 residues. CDR3 amino acids: CASSLGLYGYTF. The CDR3 bases are TGTGCCAGCAGTTTAGGTCTGTATGGCTACACCTTC.

The V call is TRBV24-1, the J call TRBJ2-3; D possibly corresponds to TRBD2 (6 bases). Per the germline V gene, CDR1 is KGHDR and CDR2 is SFDVKD. The CDR3 is made up of 14 amino acids. V dropped 3 bases and J dropped 4 bases, with 10 bases sitting between them. The CDR3 DNA is TGTGCCACCAGTGATCGGAGGGCCCCAGATACGCAGTATTTT. It encodes CATSDRRAPDTQYF.

This clone was observed once. This chain uses TRBV5-1 with TRBJ2-1; the match to TRBD2 covers 11 bases. The CDR3 loop spans 16 amino acids. CDR1 is SGHRS and CDR2 is YFSETQ in the germline V gene. V was clipped by 4 bases and J by 6 bases; unmatched bases: 9. CDR3 coding DNA: TGCGCCAGCAGCCTTTTAGCGGGAGGGCCCGGCAATGAGCAGTTCTTC. It specifies CASSLLAGGPGNEQFF.

The chain combines TRBV11-2 with TRBJ2-7; the D is unclear. The germline V and J ends were trimmed by 0 bases and 2 bases, with 8 bases remaining between them. Germline lookup yields CDR1 SGHAT and CDR2 FQNNGV. The CDR3 is 14 residues long. DNA of the CDR3: TGTGCCAGCAGCTTAGATCAGGTTGCCTACGAGCAGTACGTC. Translating it yields CASSLDQVAYEQYV.

The chain has TRBV6-5 and TRBJ1-2; D is possibly TRBD1 (5 bases). Trimming took off 5 bases at V and 7 bases at J, with 14 bases between the two ends. Germline CDR1 and CDR2: MNHEY and SVGAGI. This CDR3 has 13 residues. The CDR3 DNA reads TGTGCCAGCAGTAACAGACAGATCTCTGGCTACACCTTC. As protein: CASSNRQISGYTF.

The chain combines TRBV4-1 with TRBJ1-2; no reliable D call. Trimming left V 1 base short and J 2 bases short, with 11 bases between. The CDR3 extends over 15 amino acids. Germline values: CDR1 MGHRA, CDR2 YSYEKL. The CDR3 region is CASSQAAGLNYGYTF. Here the CDR3 DNA reads TGCGCCAGCAGCCAAGCGGCCGGACTAAACTATGGCTACACCTTC.

The chain joins TRBV20-1 to TRBJ2-1, with 10 bases fitting TRBD2. The CDR3 has 16 amino acids. Germline loops: CDR1 DFQATT, CDR2 SNEGSKA (reference sequence). Losses at the gene ends were 3 bases for V and 7 bases for J; bases not matched to a gene: 12. CDR3 loop: CSASLFELAGKNEQFF. DNA of the CDR3: TGCAGTGCTAGTCTCTTTGAACTAGCGGGAAAAAATGAGCAGTTCTTC.

This sequence joins TRBV21-1 and TRBJ2-7; whether TRBD1, the table's D call, matches the DNA was not checked. TRBV21-1 is shown as a pseudogene. This CDR3 comprises 11 residues. CDR3 DNA sequence: TGTGCCAGCAGCTCCCGGGACATTAAATTCGTC. This encodes CASSSRDIKFV.

The chain employs TRBV3-1 (or the pseudogene TRBV3-2) and TRBJ1-5; 7 bases line up with TRBD1. Germline values: CDR1 LGHDT, CDR2 YNNKEL (reference sequence). The J segment lost 5 bases and the V segment lost 1 base, leaving 8 bases of the junction unmatched. This CDR3 is built from 16 residues. The CDR3 loop reads CASSQGSPGGYQPQHF. The CDR3 DNA is TGTGCCAGCAGCCAAGGGTCCCCAGGGGGTTATCAGCCCCAGCATTTT.

The chain carries TRBV29-1 and TRBJ2-1; 9 positions agree with TRBD2. Germline V gene sequence: CDR1 SQVTM, CDR2 ANQGSEA. Unmatched junction bases numbered 13, after V lost 4 bases and J lost 9 bases. This CDR3 has 15 residues. CDR3 loop: CSVAQLLAGDGEQFF. In DNA form, the CDR3 reads TGCAGCGTTGCCCAATTGTTAGCGGGAGACGGTGAGCAGTTCTTC.